The source of this T cell receptor (beta chain) is a study of T cell repertoires in cytomegalovirus infection. Study overall: From public TCR beta signatures came an indication of both CMV infection and matching HLA type. The study's findings and limits: Carriers of CMV and the relevant HLA type were discriminated by public TCR beta frequency. Clonotype analysis showed dominance of the ex vivo response by HLA-C-restricted CMV-specific TCR beta clonotypes.

To note about this clonotype: Its specificity is unknown. The limits of the CDR3 on the DNA are not certain, so only TCRdb's listed CDR3 is given.

TCRdb called the reads again in MiXCR, with one record for every CDR3 protein. The sample shows about 450,000 distinct CDR3 sequences, roughly 31% of them seen only once. The sequence was collected from a human donor in good health (CMV status not recorded). Some clones in this sample may be carry-over from other donors' samples. Sequences were obtained from PBMCs.

The CDR3 spells CASSLEVGRGSF. This sequence joins TRBV5-8 and TRBJ1-1; the D call in the table, TRBD1, was not verified against the DNA. Including both end residues, the CDR3 is 12 amino acids long. In germline, CDR1 is SGHTS, CDR2 YDEGEE.